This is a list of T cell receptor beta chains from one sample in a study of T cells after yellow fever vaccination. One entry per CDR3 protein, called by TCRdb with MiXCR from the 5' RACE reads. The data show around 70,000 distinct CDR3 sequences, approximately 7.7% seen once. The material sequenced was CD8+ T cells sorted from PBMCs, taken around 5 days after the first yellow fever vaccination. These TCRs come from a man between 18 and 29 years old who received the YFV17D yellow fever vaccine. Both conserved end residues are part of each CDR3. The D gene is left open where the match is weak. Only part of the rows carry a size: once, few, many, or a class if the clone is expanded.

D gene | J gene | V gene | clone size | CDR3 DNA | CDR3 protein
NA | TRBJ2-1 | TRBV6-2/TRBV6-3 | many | TGTGCCAGCAGTCGGCGACAGGCGTCCTACAATGAGCAGTTCTTC | CASSRRQASYNEQFF
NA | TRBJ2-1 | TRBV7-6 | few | TGTGCCAGCAGCTTAGGCACAACATACAATGAGCAGTTCTTC | CASSLGTTYNEQFF
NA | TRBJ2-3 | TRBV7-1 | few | TGTGCCAGCAGCTCGAGCAACCCCGACCTGACGTTGGTCGCGGGGAGTACAGATACGCAGTATTTT | CASSSSNPDLTLVAGSTDTQYF
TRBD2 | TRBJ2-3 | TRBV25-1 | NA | TGTGCCAGCAGATTAAGACTAGCGGGGGGATCAGATACGCAGTATTTT | CASRLRLAGGSDTQYF
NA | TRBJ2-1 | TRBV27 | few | TGTGCCAGCAGTTATGATAGCGTCTCCGACTTCAATGAGCAGTTCTTC | CASSYDSVSDFNEQFF
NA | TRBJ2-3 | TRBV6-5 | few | TGTGCCAGCAGTTACTCGTGGGCCACAGATACGCAGTATTTT | CASSYSWATDTQYF
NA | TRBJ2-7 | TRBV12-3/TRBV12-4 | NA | TGTGCCAGCAGCCCCGGACTCTCCTACGAGCAGTACTTC | CASSPGLSYEQYF
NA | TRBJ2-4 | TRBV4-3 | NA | TGCGCCAGCAGCCAAGATACCCTATTAGGGGCCATTCAGTACTTC | CASSQDTLLGAIQYF
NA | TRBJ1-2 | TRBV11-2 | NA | TGTGCCAGCAGCCCCCCCGTAAACTATGGCTACACCTTC | CASSPPVNYGYTF
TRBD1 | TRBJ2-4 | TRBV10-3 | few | TGTGCCATCAGTGATTACCCGGGACAGGGCGTAGGAAACATTCAGTACTTC | CAISDYPGQGVGNIQYF
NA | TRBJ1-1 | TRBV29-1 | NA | TGCAGCGTTGAGGCGGGGAACACTGAAGCTTTCTTT | CSVEAGNTEAFF
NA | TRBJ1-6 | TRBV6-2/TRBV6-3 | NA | TGTGCCAGCAAGAGGTCTAATTCACCCCTCCACTTT | CASKRSNSPLHF
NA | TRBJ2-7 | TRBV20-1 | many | TGCAGTGCTAGTTCCCTGGGTTACGAGCAGTACTTC | CSASSLGYEQYF
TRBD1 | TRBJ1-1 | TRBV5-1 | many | TGCGCCAGCAGCTTGGGGGACAGGGGGCTAACTGAAGCTTTCTTT | CASSLGDRGLTEAFF
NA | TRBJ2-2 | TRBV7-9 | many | TGTGCCAGCAGCAAGATAGCGCTACTGAACACCGGGGAGCTGTTTTTT | CASSKIALLNTGELFF
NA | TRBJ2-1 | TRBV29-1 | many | TGCAGCGTTCCCCAGGGGCGGTTTGAGCAGTTCTTC | CSVPQGRFEQFF
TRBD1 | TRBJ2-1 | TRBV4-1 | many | TGCGCCAGCAGCCAGTTAACCGGGACAGGGGACAATGAGCAGTTCTTC | CASSQLTGTGDNEQFF
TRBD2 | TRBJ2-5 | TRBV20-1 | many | TGCAGCACCAGTTCTAGCGGGGGGGCCCTCCAAGAGACCCAGTACTTC | CSTSSSGGALQETQYF
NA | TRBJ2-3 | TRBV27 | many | TGTGCCAGCAGTTTCTCCGGCAGGCTCCTTAGCACAGATACGCAGTATTTT | CASSFSGRLLSTDTQYF
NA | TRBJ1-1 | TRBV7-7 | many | TGTGCCAGCAGCTTATCTCTCGGGACTGAAGCTTTCTTT | CASSLSLGTEAFF
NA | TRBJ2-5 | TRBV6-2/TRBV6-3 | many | TGTGCCAGCAGTTGGGGGTCCCAAGAGACCCAGTACTTC | CASSWGSQETQYF
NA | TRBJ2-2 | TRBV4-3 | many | TGCGCCAGCAGCCTGGGGGGCACCGGGGAGCTGTTTTTT | CASSLGGTGELFF
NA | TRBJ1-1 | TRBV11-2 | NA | TGTGCCAGCAGCGGGGAAGGGATAGGAGGGCCCGGGGAAGCTTTCTTT | CASSGEGIGGPGEAFF
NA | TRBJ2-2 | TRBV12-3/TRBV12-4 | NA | TGTGCCAGCAGTTTAGGTCAAGTCACCTTGGGGCGTAACACCGGGGAGCTGTTTTTT | CASSLGQVTLGRNTGELFF
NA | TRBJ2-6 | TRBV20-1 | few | TGCAGTGCTAGAGATCTCGGGGGGCGAGTCGACGGGGCCAACGTCCTGACTTTC | CSARDLGGRVDGANVLTF
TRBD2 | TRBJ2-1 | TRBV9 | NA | TGTGCCAGCAGCGTAGGGTCAGGGTTAGCGGGCCACAATGAGCAGTTCTTC | CASSVGSGLAGHNEQFF
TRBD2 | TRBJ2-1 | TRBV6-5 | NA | TGTGCCAGCAGTCCCTTCGGGCGGGGGGCCCAAAACAATGAGCAGTTCTTC | CASSPFGRGAQNNEQFF
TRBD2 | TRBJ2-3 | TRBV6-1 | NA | TGTGCCAGCAGTGAATACGCTAGCGGGGGGGCAGGCACGCAGTATTTT | CASSEYASGGAGTQYF
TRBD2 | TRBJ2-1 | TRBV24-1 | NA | TGTGCCACCAGCCCCGGGAGGGGTGAGCAGTTCTTC | CATSPGRGEQFF
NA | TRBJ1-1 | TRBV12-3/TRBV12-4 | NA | TGTGCCAGCAGTTTGGGGGCAATTATGGGGACTTTCTTT | CASSLGAIMGTFF
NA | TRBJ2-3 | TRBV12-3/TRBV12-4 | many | TGTGCCAGCAACACGGTGCCTTGGGGTACGCAGTATTTT | CASNTVPWGTQYF
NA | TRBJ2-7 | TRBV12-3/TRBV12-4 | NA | TGTGCCAGGAGTATATGTATACCCTACGAGCAGTACTTC | CARSICIPYEQYF
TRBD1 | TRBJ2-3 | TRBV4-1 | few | TGCGCCAGCAGCCAAGATGTAGGGGGCAGCACAGATACGCAGTATTTT | CASSQDVGGSTDTQYF
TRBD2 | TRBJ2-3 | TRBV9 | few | TGTGCCAGCAGCGAGGCGGGCGGGGGGCCCACAGATACGCAGTATTTT | CASSEAGGGPTDTQYF
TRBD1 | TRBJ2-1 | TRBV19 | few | TGTGCCAGTGACCGGGGCAGGGGGTTTTTTAGTGAGCAGTTCTTC | CASDRGRGFFSEQFF
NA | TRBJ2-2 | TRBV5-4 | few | TGTGCCAGCAGCTTAGACGGCACCGGGGAGCTGTTTTTT | CASSLDGTGELFF
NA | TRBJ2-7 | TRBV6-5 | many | TGTGCCAGCAGTCACGGGTCCACCTACGAGCAGTACTTC | CASSHGSTYEQYF
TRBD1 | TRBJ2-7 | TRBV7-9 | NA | TGTGGCAGCAGCTCCACGGGACAGTCAATCTCCTACGAGCAGTACTTC | CGSSSTGQSISYEQYF
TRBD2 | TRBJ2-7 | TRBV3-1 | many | TGTGCCAGCAGCCAACATGGGAGGGGAGCGTACGAGCAGTACTTC | CASSQHGRGAYEQYF
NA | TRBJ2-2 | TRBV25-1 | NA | TGTGCCAGCAGCTTCCAGGGGGGAGGCGGGGAGCTGTTTTTT | CASSFQGGGGELFF
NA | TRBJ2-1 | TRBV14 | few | TGTGCCAGCAGCCAATTTCTCGGTCGGGGACTCTACAATGAGCAGTTCTTC | CASSQFLGRGLYNEQFF
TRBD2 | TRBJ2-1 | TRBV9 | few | TGTGCCAGCAGCGCACCTCTAGCGGGCCCCTCCAATGAGCAGTTCTTC | CASSAPLAGPSNEQFF
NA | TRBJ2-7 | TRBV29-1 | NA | TGCAGCGTTGTCGCTAGTTACGAGCAGTACTTC | CSVVASYEQYF
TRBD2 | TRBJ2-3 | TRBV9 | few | TGTGCCAGCAGCTCCCGAGGTAGCGGGGGTGCAGGACCCACGGATACGCAGTATTTT | CASSSRGSGGAGPTDTQYF
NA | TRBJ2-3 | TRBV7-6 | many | TGTGCCAGCAGCTTAGCGGTGGGGACAGATACGCAGTATTTT | CASSLAVGTDTQYF
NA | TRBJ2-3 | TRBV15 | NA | TGTGCCACCAGCAGAGATCCCCGGGGGGCGGATACGCAGTATTTT | CATSRDPRGADTQYF
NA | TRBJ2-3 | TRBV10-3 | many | TGTGCTTCCTCGGGACTCCGACCTACAGATACGCAGTATTTT | CASSGLRPTDTQYF
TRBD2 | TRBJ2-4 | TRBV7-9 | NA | TGTGCCAGCAGCTTGTCTAGCGGGGATATCATTCAGTACTTC | CASSLSSGDIIQYF
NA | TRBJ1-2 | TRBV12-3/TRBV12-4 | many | TGTGCCAGCAGTTTAACCGGTCACTATGGCTACACCTTC | CASSLTGHYGYTF
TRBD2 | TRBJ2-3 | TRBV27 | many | TGTGCCAGCAGTTCGTTAGCGGGGAGGGTAGATACGCAGTATTTT | CASSSLAGRVDTQYF
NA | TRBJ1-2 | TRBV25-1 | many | TGTGCCAGCAGTGCAATTGGGGGTGACTATGGCTACACCTTC | CASSAIGGDYGYTF
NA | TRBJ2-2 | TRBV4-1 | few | TGCGCCAGCAGCCAAGATCTGACCGGGGAGCTGTTTTTT | CASSQDLTGELFF
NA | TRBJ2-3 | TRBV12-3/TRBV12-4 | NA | TGTGCCAGCAGTCCTAAGACAGGCCCGGATACGCAGTATTTT | CASSPKTGPDTQYF